The present TCR beta chain was sequenced within a study of CD8 T cells in Susac syndrome. There are 16 residues in the CDR3. The V gene lost 2 bases and the J gene lost 6 bases, with 17 bases spanning the gap. An input of about 0.5 to 1 ug of RNA was subjected to reverse transcription using random hexamers. Amplification of TCR beta CDR3 spanned 54 Vbeta and 13 Jbeta via immunoSEQ multiplex PCR. TCRdb reanalysed the immunoSEQ multiplex PCR reads using MiXCR and keeps one entry per CDR3 protein. Found here are around 99,000 distinct CDR3 sequences, 96% of them singletons; the top ten hold more than 0.08%.

The clonotype originates from a human donor in good health. The chain joins TRBV23-1 to TRBJ2-4, with D possibly matching TRBD2 (5 bases). TRBV23-1 is identified as an open reading frame with a role that is uncertain. The sample consisted of CD4+ T cells from PBMCs. DNA of the CDR3: TGCGCCAGCAGTCAACCGGGGTTTCTCTCGGCAAACATTCAGTACTTC. It encodes CASSQPGFLSANIQYF.